The 29 T cell receptor beta chains in this list originate from one sample, sequenced in a study of cytomegalovirus exposure and HLA in healthy donors. The PCR employed 60 Vbeta primers together with 13 Jbeta primers. Libraries were prepared by immunoSEQ multiplex PCR; TCRdb keeps only in-frame clonotypes and omits some of them. The sample lists more than 90,000 clones; almost 70% were seen once. Specimen: PBMCs. The receptors were gathered from a man younger than 45 in good health and CMV-seropositive.

This clone was observed a handful of times. The rearrangement joins TRBV9 to TRBJ2-5; D is uncertain. Between the trimmed V and J ends, which lost 3 bases and 1 base, there was a span of 10 bases. There are 14 residues in the CDR3. Germline CDR1 reads SGDLS; CDR2 reads YYNGEE. The CDR3 sequence is CASSAQALQETQYF. In DNA, the CDR3 is TGTGCCAGCAGCGCCCAGGCCCTCCAAGAGACCCAGTACTTC.

V and J are TRBV14 and TRBJ2-7, with a possible D match to TRBD1 (6 bases). Trimming stripped 0 bases from V and 2 bases from J, with 11 bases between. The CDR3 loop spans 15 amino acids. Germline V gene lookup returns CDR1 SGHDN and CDR2 FVKESK. The CDR3 nucleotides are TGTGCCAGCAGCCAAGAGCCACAGGGAACCTACGAGCAGTACTTC. Residues: CASSQEPQGTYEQYF.

The CDR3 nucleotides read TGTGCCAGCAGTTTCCAGGCGGGGGGTCAGCCCCAGCATTTT. Protein sequence: CASSFQAGGQPQHF. The chain is built from TRBV27 and TRBJ1-5; weak D call: TRBD1 (5 bases). Trimming removed 3 bases at V and 6 bases at J, with 12 bases between. The CDR3 covers 14 residues. Germline V gives CDR1 MNHEY, CDR2 SMNVEV (reference sequence).

The genes are TRBV20-1 and TRBJ1-1, with D hard to call. Germline CDR1 DFQATT, CDR2 SNEGSKA (reference sequence). With 4 bases removed from V and 8 bases from J, the gap between germline ends came to 11 bases. CDR3 length equals 11 residues. This CDR3 is CSATSSREAFF. The CDR3 DNA follows: TGCAGTGCTACCTCCAGCAGGGAAGCTTTCTTT.

This chain uses TRBV20-1 with TRBJ2-1; D might be TRBD2 (5 bases). The CDR3 is 11 residues long. Trimming left V 4 bases short and J 10 bases short, with 11 bases between. Per germline, CDR1 DFQATT and CDR2 SNEGSKA (reference sequence). The CDR3 nucleotides read TGCAGTGCTACGGGAACTACCGAGCAGTTCTTC. It codes for CSATGTTEQFF.

This clone turned up a few times. The V call is TRBV4-1, the J call TRBJ2-7, with a possible D match to TRBD1 (6 bases). V was clipped by 6 bases and J by 3 bases, with 24 bases between them. The CDR3 runs to 17 residues. Germline values: CDR1 MGHRA, CDR2 YSYEKL. The DNA for the CDR3 is TGCGCCAGCAGACCACTAACACTAAACACAGGGTACTACGAGCAGTACTTC. The encoded protein is CASRPLTLNTGYYEQYF.

The rearrangement joins TRBV19 to TRBJ1-4; 9 nucleotides match TRBD1. The CDR3 has 16 residues. The germline V gene has CDR1 LNHDA and CDR2 SQIVND (reference sequence). V shed 5 bases, J shed 7 bases, and the junction held 11 bases outside the gene matches. CDR3 protein: CASSLIPGQGGEKLFF. For the CDR3, the DNA is TGTGCCAGTAGTCTTATTCCGGGACAGGGAGGTGAAAAACTGTTTTTT.

The rearrangement links TRBV19 to TRBJ1-3; D is possibly TRBD1 (5 bases). Trimming took 6 bases from V and 0 from J, leaving 9 bases between them. This CDR3 contains 14 residues. Looked up from germline, CDR1 is LNHDA and CDR2 is SQIVND (reference sequence). The CDR3 DNA reads TGTGCCAGTAGAGCGGGGCTCTCTGGAAACACCATATATTTT. Its protein product is CASRAGLSGNTIYF.

The V gene is TRBV7-2, the J gene TRBJ2-2, with D unclear. The CDR3 loop spans 16 amino acids. Germline V gene lookup returns CDR1 SGHTA and CDR2 FQGNSA. V dropped 0 bases and J dropped 0 bases, with 8 bases sitting between them. CDR3: CASSLAFIANTGELFF. The CDR3 DNA reads as TGTGCCAGCAGCTTAGCCTTTATAGCGAACACCGGGGAGCTGTTTTTT.

This chain connects TRBV6-6 to TRBJ2-3; TRBD2 matches at 9 bases. The CDR3 has 16 residues. Trimming at V came to 0 bases and at J to 6 bases, leaving 7 bases not matched to a gene. Looked up from germline, CDR1 is MNHNY and CDR2 is SVGAGI (reference sequence). CDR3 nucleotides: TGTGCCAGCAGTTACTCGACGGCGGGGGGGCGGGATACGCAGTATTTT. Its translation is CASSYSTAGGRDTQYF.

This clone has only one observation. V is TRBV7-8 and J is TRBJ2-1; D unresolved. The CDR3 has 19 residues. V lost 5 bases, J lost 3 bases, and 26 bases lay in between. Germline CDR1 is SGHVS and CDR2 is FQNEAQ. This CDR3 is CASSPAPANSPSGYNEQFF. The CDR3 region has the DNA TGTGCCAGCAGCCCAGCCCCGGCGAACTCTCCTAGTGGCTACAATGAGCAGTTCTTC.

The gene calls are TRBV27 and TRBJ2-7; 10 bases match TRBD1. This CDR3 is 14 amino acids long. Germline-derived CDR1 and CDR2 are MNHEY and SMNVEV (reference sequence). Trimming at V came to 4 bases and at J to 11 bases, leaving 11 bases not matched to a gene. The CDR3: CASSSRDRGRMEYF. Here the CDR3 DNA reads TGTGCCAGCAGTTCCCGGGACAGGGGACGCATGGAGTACTTC.

The chain uses TRBV21-1 and TRBJ2-7; the D call of TRBD2 is as the table states it, not checked on the DNA. TRBV21-1 is given as a pseudogene. This CDR3 comprises 20 residues. CDR3 amino acids: CASSKGDTSGNRQHFYEQYV. As DNA, the CDR3 is TGTGCCAGCAGCAAAGGGGACACTAGCGGGAATCGGCAACATTTCTACGAGCAGTACGTC.

In this sample, this clone turned up once. The rearrangement uses TRBV9 and TRBJ1-4; 8 bases map to TRBD1. Germline trimming cut 3 bases from V and 8 bases from J; bases unmatched to any gene: 12. The CDR3 length is 16 residues. Per the germline V gene, CDR1 is SGDLS and CDR2 is YYNGEE. CDR3 loop: CASSAHPTGEGEKLFF. In nucleotides, the CDR3 is TGTGCCAGCAGCGCCCACCCGACAGGGGAAGGAGAAAAACTGTTTTTT.

The chain carries TRBV4-3 and TRBJ2-3, with D possibly matching TRBD1 (6 bases). The CDR3 totals 15 residues. V was cut by 4 bases and J by 2 bases, with 13 bases left in between. The germline gives CDR1 LGHNA, CDR2 YSLEER. The CDR3 reads CASSLTHRVTDTQYF. CDR3 bases: TGCGCCAGCAGCCTTACTCACAGGGTCACAGATACGCAGTATTTT.

V is TRBV11-2 and J is TRBJ2-1; 10 bases align to TRBD2. V gave up 2 bases and J gave up 5 bases; unmatched junction bases: 6. The CDR3 spans 16 residues. Germline CDR1 reads SGHAT; CDR2 reads FQNNGV. In nucleotides, the CDR3 is TGTGCCAGCAGCTTATGGACTAGCGGCGTAAACAATGAGCAGTTCTTC. Translation: CASSLWTSGVNNEQFF.

This clone has more than one count but fewer than ten. This sequence joins TRBV28 and TRBJ1-5; D is possibly TRBD1 (5 bases). The germline gives CDR1 MDHEN, CDR2 SYDVKM. V lost 7 bases and J lost 2, with 15 bases in between. The CDR3 loop spans 15 amino acids. The CDR3 spells CASKGPGVGNQPQHF. In DNA, the CDR3 is TGTGCCAGCAAGGGCCCGGGGGTCGGCAATCAGCCCCAGCATTTT.

The J gene is TRBJ1-1, the V gene TRBV6-5; D remains unclear. Trimming shortened V by 6 bases and J by 4 bases, and 18 bases separated the two germline ends. CDR1 is MNHEY, CDR2 SVGAGI, per germline. The CDR3 spans 15 residues. As DNA, the CDR3 is TGTGCCAGCAGCTCCGCCCGGGTCGGGAGCACTGAAGCTTTCTTT. Translating gives CASSSARVGSTEAFF.

The chain combines TRBV30 with TRBJ2-5; 7 bases match TRBD1. The length of the CDR3 is 13 residues. V gave up 4 bases and J gave up 5 bases; unmatched junction bases: 7. Germline-derived CDR1 and CDR2 are GTSNPN and SVGIG (reference sequence). Here the CDR3 reads CAWTPTGPETQYF. CDR3 in DNA: TGTGCCTGGACCCCGACAGGGCCGGAGACCCAGTACTTC. The full variable domain, in which reference TRBV30 and TRBJ2-5 provide the parts outside the CDR3, is SQTIHQWPATLVQPVGSPLSLECTVEGTSNPNLYWYRQAAGRGLQLLFYSVGIGQISSEVPQNLSASRPQDRQFILSSKKLLLSDSGFYLCAWTPTGPETQYFGPGTRLLVL.

This chain joins TRBV11-2 and TRBJ1-1, with D hard to call. The germline CDR1 and CDR2 sequences are SGHAT and FQNNGV. With 7 bases removed from V and 7 bases from J, the gap between germline ends came to 10 bases. The CDR3 contains 11 residues. The CDR3 loop reads CASNKPGEAFF. CDR3 in DNA: TGTGCCAGCAACAAACCGGGTGAAGCTTTCTTT. The full variable domain, rest sourced from reference TRBV11-2 and TRBJ1-1, is EAGVAQSPRYKIIEKRQSVAFWCNPISGHATLYWYQQILGQGPKLLIQFQNNGVVDDSQLPKDRFSAERLKGVDSTLKIQPAKLEDSAVYLCASNKPGEAFFGQGTRLTVV.

The rearrangement links TRBV25-1 to TRBJ1-2, with unresolved D. V lost 1 base and J lost 4, with 7 bases in between. CDR1 is MGHDK and CDR2 is SYGVNS in the germline V gene. This CDR3 comprises 13 residues. This CDR3 reads CASSESLLYGYTF. The DNA of the CDR3 is TGTGCCAGCAGTGAATCACTCCTCTATGGCTACACCTTC.

In nucleotides, the CDR3 is TGTGCCAGCAGCGTAGCGTCTAGCGGGGGCCCCCTCTTAGGCGGGGAGCTGTTTTTT. As protein: CASSVASSGGPLLGGELFF. The chain combines TRBV9 with TRBJ2-2; 10 bases are shared with TRBD2. The length of the CDR3 is 19 residues. With V trimmed by 0 bases and J by 7 bases, 15 bases remained unmatched. The germline V gene encodes CDR1 SGDLS and CDR2 YYNGEE.

The V call is TRBV19, the J call TRBJ1-5; 11 positions agree with TRBD1. CDR3 length: 18 residues. J lost 0 bases, V lost 6 bases, and 10 bases had no gene match. Germline CDR1 is LNHDA and CDR2 is SQIVND (reference sequence). The chain's CDR3 is CASRDRGRGTYSNQPQHF. CDR3 DNA sequence: TGTGCCAGTAGGGACAGGGGGCGAGGGACCTATAGCAATCAGCCCCAGCATTTT.

The V gene is TRBV29-1, the J gene TRBJ1-2; 11 bases map to TRBD1. This CDR3 is 14 amino acids long. V lost 4 bases and J lost 3; bases outside the gene matches: 4. Germline V gene lookup returns CDR1 SQVTM and CDR2 ANQGSEA. In DNA form, the CDR3 reads TGCAGCGTTGGACGGGACAGGGGGGACTATGGCTACACCTTC. Protein product: CSVGRDRGDYGYTF. Full variable domain (rest looked up from reference TRBV29-1 and TRBJ1-2): SAVISQKPSRDICQRGTSLTIQCQVDSQVTMMFWYRQQPGQSLTLIATANQGSEATYESGFVIDKFPISRPNLTFSTLTVSNMSPEDSSIYLCSVGRDRGDYGYTFGSGTRLTVV.

The chain combines TRBV29-1 with TRBJ1-1; D possibly corresponds to TRBD1 (6 bases). CDR1 SQVTM and CDR2 ANQGSEA come from the germline V gene. V lost 2 bases and J 4 bases, leaving 14 bases between the germline ends. CDR3 length: 14 amino acids. As DNA, the CDR3 is TGCAGCGTTGAAAGGGTACAGGGTACCACTGAAGCTTTCTTT. This gives the protein CSVERVQGTTEAFF.

The chain uses TRBV19 and TRBJ2-3; TRBD2 matches at 10 bases. J lost 4 bases, V lost 5 bases, and 3 bases had no gene match. The CDR3 runs 14 residues. Per germline, CDR1 LNHDA and CDR2 SQIVND (reference sequence). In DNA form, the CDR3 reads TGTGCCAGTAGTCTTAGCGGGGGGCCAGATACGCAGTATTTT. Its translation is CASSLSGGPDTQYF.

The V call is TRBV7-6, the J call TRBJ1-5; 7 bases line up with TRBD1. The CDR3 has 21 residues. Trimming at V came to 0 bases and at J to 4 bases, leaving 21 bases not matched to a gene. Germline CDR1 and CDR2: SGHVS and FNYEAQ. The CDR3 DNA reads TGTGCCAGCAGCTTAGCGGGAGGCCTAAATAACAGGGGTTTCCTAAATCAGCCCCAGCATTTT. It encodes CASSLAGGLNNRGFLNQPQHF.

This rearrangement joins TRBV27 to TRBJ1-6, with no clear D. Trimming took off 5 bases at V and 3 bases at J, with 8 bases between the two ends. The CDR3 is 14 amino acids. The germline V gene has CDR1 MNHEY and CDR2 SMNVEV (reference sequence). The CDR3 DNA sequence: TGTGCCAGCAGTCCACAAGTCTATAATTCACCCCTCCACTTT. Protein: CASSPQVYNSPLHF.

This rearrangement joins TRBV7-2 to TRBJ2-2; 11 nucleotides agree with TRBD2. The CDR3 has 18 amino acids. Germline CDR1 is SGHTA and CDR2 is FQGNSA. J lost 1 base, V lost 6 bases, and 10 bases had no gene match. The CDR3 reads CASRKPGTSGGNTGELFF. In DNA, the CDR3 is TGTGCCAGCAGGAAACCCGGGACTAGCGGAGGGAACACCGGGGAGCTGTTTTTT.